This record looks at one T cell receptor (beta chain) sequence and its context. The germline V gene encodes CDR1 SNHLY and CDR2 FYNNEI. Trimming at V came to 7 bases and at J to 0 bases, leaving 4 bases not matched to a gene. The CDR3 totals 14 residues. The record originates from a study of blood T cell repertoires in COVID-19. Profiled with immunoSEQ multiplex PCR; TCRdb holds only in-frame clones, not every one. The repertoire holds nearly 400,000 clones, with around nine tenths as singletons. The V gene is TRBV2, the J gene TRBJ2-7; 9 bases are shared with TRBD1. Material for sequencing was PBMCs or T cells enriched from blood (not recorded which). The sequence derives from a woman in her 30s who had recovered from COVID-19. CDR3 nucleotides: TGTGCCAGCACCCGGGACAGGGCCTCCTACGAGCAGTACTTC. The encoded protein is CASTRDRASYEQYF.